The 7 T cell receptor beta chains reported below all come from one sample, sequenced in a study of shared clonotypes between healthy human individuals. Using immunoSEQ multiplex PCR, the repertoire was profiled, and TCRdb retains in-frame clones only, with some absent. Of under 2.5 million clones in the sample, less than 95% are singletons; the top ten hold 0.3% to 0.4%. Sequencing was performed on naive CD4+ T cells from PBMCs. Subset reported: CD45RA+ positively selected. These receptors originate from a young man in good health. Some clones in this sample may be carry-over from other donors' samples.

This clone showed up just once. The gene calls are TRBV15 and TRBJ2-7, with D tentatively TRBD2 (6 bases). Germline V gives CDR1 LNHNV, CDR2 YYDKDF (reference sequence). Between the trimmed V and J ends, which lost 5 bases and 4 bases, there was a span of 9 bases. The CDR3 loop spans 12 amino acids. This CDR3 reads CATSAGLYEQYF. The DNA of the CDR3 is TGTGCCACCAGCGCCGGACTATACGAGCAGTACTTC. The full variable domain, with the rest looked up from reference TRBV15 and TRBJ2-7, is DAMVIQNPRYQVTQFGKPVTLSCSQTLNHNVMYWYQQKSSQAPKLLFHYYDKDFNNEADTPDNFQSRRPNTSFCFLDIRSPGLGDTAMYLCATSAGLYEQYFGPGTRLTVT.

V is TRBV19 and J is TRBJ1-1, with 8 bases lining up with TRBD1. The CDR3 consists of 14 residues. J lost 4 bases, V lost 6 bases, and 7 bases had no gene match. From germline, CDR1 is LNHDA and CDR2 SQIVND (reference sequence). Here the CDR3 DNA reads TGTGCCAGTAGACCGGACAGGGTGGTCACTGAAGCTTTCTTT. It translates to CASRPDRVVTEAFF.

The chain joins TRBV28 to TRBJ1-5, with D perhaps matching TRBD1 (5 bases). This CDR3 is 14 amino acids long. CDR1 is MDHEN, CDR2 SYDVKM, per germline. Deletions cut 7 bases from V and 7 bases from J, with 17 bases between. DNA for the CDR3: TGTGCCAGCACCGGGGGGATTGGTCGGCAGCCCCAGCATTTT. Its translation is CASTGGIGRQPQHF.

The rearrangement uses TRBV7-2 and TRBJ1-5; tentative D call: TRBD1 (5 bases). V was pared by 1 base and J by 3 bases, with 10 bases between. The germline CDR1 and CDR2 sequences are SGHTA and FQGNSA. The CDR3 extends over 15 amino acids. The DNA of the CDR3 is TGTGCCAGCAGCTTAGTCCAGGGCCCCAATCAGCCCCAGCATTTT. It is translated as CASSLVQGPNQPQHF.

The V and J genes are TRBV6-5 and TRBJ2-7; either TRBD1 or TRBD2 may fit D (5 bases each). The V gene's germline CDR1 is MNHEY and CDR2 SVGAGI. Trimming shortened V by 6 bases and J by 1 base, and 7 bases separated the two germline ends. The CDR3 contains 12 residues. Written as DNA, the CDR3 is TGTGCCAGCAGGGGACGGTCCTACGAGCAGTACTTC. This codes for CASRGRSYEQYF.

The rearrangement joins TRBV28 to TRBJ1-1, with 7 nucleotides matching TRBD1. Germline V CDR1 and CDR2: MDHEN, SYDVKM. V was pared by 2 bases and J by 3 bases, with 3 bases of the junction left unmatched. The CDR3 contains 14 residues. The CDR3 loop is CASSLGGQYTEAFF. The CDR3 coding sequence is TGTGCCAGCAGTTTAGGGGGACAGTACACTGAAGCTTTCTTT. The full variable domain, rest sourced from reference TRBV28 and TRBJ1-1, is DVKVTQSSRYLVKRTGEKVFLECVQDMDHENMFWYRQDPGLGLRLIYFSYDVKMKEKGDIPEGYSVSREKKERFSLILESASTNQTSMYLCASSLGGQYTEAFFGQGTRLTVV.

The chain links TRBV9 to TRBJ2-1; 7 bases are shared with TRBD2. Germline V gives CDR1 SGDLS, CDR2 YYNGEE. The CDR3 runs to 15 residues. V lost 2 bases and J lost 7; bases outside the gene matches: 9. The CDR3 here is CASSVRDYVGNEQFF. CDR3 DNA sequence: TGTGCCAGCAGCGTCCGGGACTACGTAGGTAATGAGCAGTTCTTC.